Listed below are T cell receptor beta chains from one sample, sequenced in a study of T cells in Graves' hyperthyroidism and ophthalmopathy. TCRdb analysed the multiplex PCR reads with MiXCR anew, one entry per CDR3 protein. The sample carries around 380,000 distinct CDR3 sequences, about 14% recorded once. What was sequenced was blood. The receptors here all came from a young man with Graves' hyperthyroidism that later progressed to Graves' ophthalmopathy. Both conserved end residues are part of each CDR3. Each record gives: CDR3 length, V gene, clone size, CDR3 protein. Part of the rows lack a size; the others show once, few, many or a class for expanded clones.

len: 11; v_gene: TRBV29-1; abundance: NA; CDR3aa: CSVDGGTEALF
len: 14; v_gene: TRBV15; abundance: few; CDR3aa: CATSRSRTVNEQFF
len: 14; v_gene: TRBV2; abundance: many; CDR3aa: CASSEGVGTDTQYF
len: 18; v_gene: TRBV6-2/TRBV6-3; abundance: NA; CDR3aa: CASSYSLDREWYGTEAFF
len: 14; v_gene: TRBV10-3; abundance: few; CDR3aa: CAISRHKGFYEQYF
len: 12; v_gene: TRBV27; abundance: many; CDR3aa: CASSLVRYGYTF
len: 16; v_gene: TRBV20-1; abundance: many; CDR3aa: CSARDWRRANTDTQYF
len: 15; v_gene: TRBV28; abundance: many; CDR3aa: CASSYSGTGTYEQYF
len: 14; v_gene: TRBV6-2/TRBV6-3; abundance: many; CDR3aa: CASRRGTSTDTQYF
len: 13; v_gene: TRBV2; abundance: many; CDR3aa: CASSGRGYYGYTF
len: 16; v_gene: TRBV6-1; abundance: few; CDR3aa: CASSRDSGTGRKKLFF
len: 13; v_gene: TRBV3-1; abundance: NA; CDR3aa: CASRSGQNYEQYF
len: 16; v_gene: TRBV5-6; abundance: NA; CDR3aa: CASSLKAVIVTDTQYF
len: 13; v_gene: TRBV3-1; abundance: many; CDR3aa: CASSQPPDYEQYF
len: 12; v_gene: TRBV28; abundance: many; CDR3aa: CASRGLGNEQYF